Here is one TCR beta chain with its context. Its target is not known. The ends lost 0 bases at V and 4 bases at J; junction bases unmatched: 4. The CDR3 runs 17 residues. Germline lookup yields CDR1 SGDLS and CDR2 YYNGEE. The data derive from a study of T cell repertoires and HLA-DP antigens. About the research overall: Versus self, one alloantigen differed at one groove amino acid, the other at nine to eleven. Average DNA input: 218.4 ng for CD137+CD4+ sorts, 1,000 to 1,500 ng pre-culture. Findings and limits, study-wide: Naive and memory CD4+ repertoires were not analysed separately. Antigen presentation used HeLa cells, with total CD4+ cells responding.

Clones were sequenced by immunoSEQ multiplex PCR, and TCRdb holds only the in-frame ones, with some missing. The sample lists over 100,000 clones; 80% to 95% were seen once. Sequenced input: CD4+ T cells from PBMCs. The sequence derives from a woman younger than 35 in good health and CMV-seronegative. The chain is built from TRBV9 and TRBJ2-5; TRBD2 matches at 15 bases. The CDR3 DNA reads TGTGCCAGCAGCGTAGGGACTAGCGGGGGGGCGGGAGAGACCCAGTACTTC. Translated: CASSVGTSGGAGETQYF.